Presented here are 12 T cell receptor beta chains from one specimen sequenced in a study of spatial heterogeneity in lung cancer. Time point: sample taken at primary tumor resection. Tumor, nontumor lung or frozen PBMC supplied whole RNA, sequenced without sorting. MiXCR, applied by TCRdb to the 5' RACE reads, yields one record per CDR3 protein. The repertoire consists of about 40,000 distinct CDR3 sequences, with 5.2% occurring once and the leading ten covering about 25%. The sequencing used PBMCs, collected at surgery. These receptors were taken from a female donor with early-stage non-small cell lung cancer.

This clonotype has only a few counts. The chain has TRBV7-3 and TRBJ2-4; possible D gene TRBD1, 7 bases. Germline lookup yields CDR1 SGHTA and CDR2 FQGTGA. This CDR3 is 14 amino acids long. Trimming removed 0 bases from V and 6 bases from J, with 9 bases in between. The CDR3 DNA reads TGTGCCAGCAGCTTAACGCAGGGGGGAAACATTCAGTACTTC. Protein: CASSLTQGGNIQYF.

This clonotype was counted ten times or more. The CDR3 loop reads CASSQEAAYEQYF. Written as DNA, the CDR3 is TGTGCCAGCAGCCAAGAGGCGGCCTACGAGCAGTACTTC. The V and J genes are TRBV3-1 and TRBJ2-7; D gene ambiguous. V shed 0 bases and J shed 2 bases, with 5 bases lying between them. This CDR3 contains 13 residues. Germline values: CDR1 LGHDT, CDR2 YNNKEL (reference sequence).

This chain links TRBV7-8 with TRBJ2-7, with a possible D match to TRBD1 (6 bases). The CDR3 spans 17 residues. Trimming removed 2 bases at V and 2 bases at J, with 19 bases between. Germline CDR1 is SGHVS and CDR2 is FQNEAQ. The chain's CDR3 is CASSLTKDSNRPYEQYF. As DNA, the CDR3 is TGTGCCAGCAGCTTAACGAAGGACAGCAATAGACCCTACGAGCAGTACTTC.

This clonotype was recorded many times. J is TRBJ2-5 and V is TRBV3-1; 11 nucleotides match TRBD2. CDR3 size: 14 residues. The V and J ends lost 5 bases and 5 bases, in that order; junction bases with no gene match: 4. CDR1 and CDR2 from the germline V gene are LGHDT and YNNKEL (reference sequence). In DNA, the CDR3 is TGTGCCAGCAGCAAACTAGCGGGGGAGGAGACCCAGTACTTC. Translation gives CASSKLAGEETQYF.

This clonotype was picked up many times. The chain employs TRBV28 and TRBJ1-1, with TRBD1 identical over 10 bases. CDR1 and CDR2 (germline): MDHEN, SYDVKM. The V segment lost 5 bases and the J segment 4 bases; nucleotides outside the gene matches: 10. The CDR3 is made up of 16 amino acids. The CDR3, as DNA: TGTGCCAGCAGTCCCGCGACAGGGGGCTTGGGCACTGAAGCTTTCTTT. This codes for CASSPATGGLGTEAFF.

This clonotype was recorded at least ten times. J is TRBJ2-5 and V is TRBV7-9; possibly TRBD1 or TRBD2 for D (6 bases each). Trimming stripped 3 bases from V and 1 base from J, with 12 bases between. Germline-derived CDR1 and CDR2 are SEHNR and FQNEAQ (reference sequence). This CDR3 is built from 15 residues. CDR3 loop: CASSLGGTTQETQYF. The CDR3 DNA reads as TGTGCCAGCAGCTTGGGCGGGACAACCCAAGAGACCCAGTACTTC.

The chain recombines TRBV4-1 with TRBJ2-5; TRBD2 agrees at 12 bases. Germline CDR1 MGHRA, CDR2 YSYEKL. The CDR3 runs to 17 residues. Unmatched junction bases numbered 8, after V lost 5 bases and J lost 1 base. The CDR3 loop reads CASSSRLAGVTQETQYF. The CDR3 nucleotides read TGCGCCAGCAGCTCTCGACTAGCGGGGGTTACCCAAGAGACCCAGTACTTC.

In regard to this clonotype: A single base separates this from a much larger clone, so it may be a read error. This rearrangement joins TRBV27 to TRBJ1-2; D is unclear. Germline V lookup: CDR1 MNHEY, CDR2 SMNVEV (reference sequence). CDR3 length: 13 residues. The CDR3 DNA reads TGTGCCTGCAGTTCCGGACCTTTGATTGGCTACACCTTC. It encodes CACSSGPLIGYTF.

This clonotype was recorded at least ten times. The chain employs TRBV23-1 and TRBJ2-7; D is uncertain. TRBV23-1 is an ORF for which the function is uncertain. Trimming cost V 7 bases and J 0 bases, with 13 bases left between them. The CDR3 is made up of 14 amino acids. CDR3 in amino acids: CASTSPRSSYEQYF. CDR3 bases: TGCGCCAGCACCTCGCCGCGGAGCTCCTACGAGCAGTACTTC.

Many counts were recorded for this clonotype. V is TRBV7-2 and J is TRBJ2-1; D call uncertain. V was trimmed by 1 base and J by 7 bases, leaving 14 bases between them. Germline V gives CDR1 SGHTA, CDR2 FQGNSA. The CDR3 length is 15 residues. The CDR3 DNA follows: TGTGCCAGCAGCTTAGAGGGCAAGGTCAGGAATGAGCAGTTCTTC. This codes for CASSLEGKVRNEQFF.

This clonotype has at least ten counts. CDR3 loop: CATSRDGGHQPQHF. The CDR3 DNA reads TGTGCCACCAGCAGAGATGGCGGGCATCAGCCCCAGCATTTT. This chain joins TRBV15 and TRBJ1-5; D is undetermined. The germline V gene has CDR1 LNHNV and CDR2 YYDKDF (reference sequence). V lost 0 bases to trimming and J lost 5 bases, with 8 bases between them. This CDR3 is built from 14 residues.

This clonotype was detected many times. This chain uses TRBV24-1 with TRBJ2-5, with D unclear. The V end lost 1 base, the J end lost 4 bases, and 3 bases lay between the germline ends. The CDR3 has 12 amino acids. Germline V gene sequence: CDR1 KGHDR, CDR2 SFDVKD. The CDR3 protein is CATSDFGETQYF. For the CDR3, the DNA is TGTGCCACCAGTGATTTCGGAGAGACCCAGTACTTC.